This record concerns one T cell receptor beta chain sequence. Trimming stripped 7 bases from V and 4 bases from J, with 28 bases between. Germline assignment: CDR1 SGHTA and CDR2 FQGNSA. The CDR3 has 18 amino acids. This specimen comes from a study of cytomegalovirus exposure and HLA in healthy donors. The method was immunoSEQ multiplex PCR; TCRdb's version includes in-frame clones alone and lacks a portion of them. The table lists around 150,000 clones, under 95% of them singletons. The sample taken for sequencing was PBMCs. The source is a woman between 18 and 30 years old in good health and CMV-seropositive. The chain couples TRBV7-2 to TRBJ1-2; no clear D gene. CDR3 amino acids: CASKRTVTGSLKSYGYTF. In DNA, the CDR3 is TGTGCCAGCAAAAGAACGGTGACTGGGAGCCTAAAGAGCTATGGCTACACCTTC.